The entry below describes one T cell receptor (beta chain). As yet, its antigen is unknown. The junction differs from germline at one of its ends, possibly a read error. Germline CDR1 and CDR2: SGHDN and FVKESK. The CDR3 is 14 amino acids. The data belong to a study of blood T cells in healthy people across ages. Study-level points and caveats: Relative to aged donors, long-lived donors carried more naive CD4+ cells and displayed higher diversity.

A second PCR of roughly 6 to 12 cycles used a sample-barcoded 5' primer and a J-beta primer mix. One entry per CDR3 protein, called by TCRdb with MiXCR from the 5' RACE reads. Here the sample spans 380,000 or so distinct CDR3 sequences, 52% being singletons. Isolation yielded PBMCs, at least 7 million per sample, in every case. This sequence was found in a man between 60 and 75 years old in good health. V usage is TRBV14 and J usage is TRBJ1-6; weak D call: TRBD1 (5 bases). The specimen sequenced was blood. The CDR3 region is CAGSRTLHNSPLHF. CDR3 in DNA: TGTGCCGGCAGCCGGACACTACATAATTCACCCCTCCACTTT.